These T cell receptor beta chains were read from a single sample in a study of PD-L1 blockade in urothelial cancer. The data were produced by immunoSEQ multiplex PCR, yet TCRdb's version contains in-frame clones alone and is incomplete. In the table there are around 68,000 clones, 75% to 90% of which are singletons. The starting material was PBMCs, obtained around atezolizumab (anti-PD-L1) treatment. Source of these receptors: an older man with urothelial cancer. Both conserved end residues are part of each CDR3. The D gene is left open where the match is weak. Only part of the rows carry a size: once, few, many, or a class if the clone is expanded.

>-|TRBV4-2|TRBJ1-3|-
TGTGCCAGCAGCAACCTGCGCTCTGGAAACACCATATATTTT
CASSNLRSGNTIYF
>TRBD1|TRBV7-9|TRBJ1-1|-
TGTGCCAGCAGCCTGGGACAGGGGAGCTCTGAAGCTTTCTTT
CASSLGQGSSEAFF
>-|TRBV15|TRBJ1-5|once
TGTGCCACCGCTAGGGGGGGATATAGCAATCAGCCCCAGCATTTT
CATARGGYSNQPQHF
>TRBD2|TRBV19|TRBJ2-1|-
TGTGCCAGTAGCTTCACGGGGGGGATAAATGAGCAGTTCTTC
CASSFTGGINEQFF
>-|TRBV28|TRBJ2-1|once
TGTGCCAGCAGTTCGCCTACTCCCGTCTCCTACAATGAGCAGTTCTTC
CASSSPTPVSYNEQFF
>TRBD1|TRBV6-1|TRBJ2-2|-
TGTGCCAGCAGTGAAGGGACAGGGAACACCGGGGAGCTGTTTTTT
CASSEGTGNTGELFF
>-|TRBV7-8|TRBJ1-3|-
TGTGCCAGCAGTCCAGGGTTAGGAAACACCATATATTTT
CASSPGLGNTIYF
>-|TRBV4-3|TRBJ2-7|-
TGCGCCAGCAGCCAAGAAGAGGGATACGAGCAGTACTTC
CASSQEEGYEQYF
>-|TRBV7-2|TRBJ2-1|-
TGTGCCAGCAGCCGCCCCTACAGTAGCAATGAGCAGTTCTTC
CASSRPYSSNEQFF
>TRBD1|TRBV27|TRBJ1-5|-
TGTGCCAGCAGCCATATGGTTGGGACAGCATTTTCTAGCAATCAGCCCCAGCATTTT
CASSHMVGTAFSSNQPQHF
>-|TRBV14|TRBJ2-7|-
TGTGCCAGCAGCAATTCCCAAACCTACGAGCAGTACTTC
CASSNSQTYEQYF
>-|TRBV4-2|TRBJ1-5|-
TGTGCCAGCAGCCAAGAAATTAGGGGGGGGGTTGGCCAGCCCCAGCATTTT
CASSQEIRGGVGQPQHF
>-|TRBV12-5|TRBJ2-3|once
TGTGCTAGTGGTTTGAGCACTACGGCTAGCACAGATACGCAGTATTTT
CASGLSTTASTDTQYF
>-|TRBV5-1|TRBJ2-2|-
TGCGCCAGCAGTCCAGGGAATTCCGGGGAGCTGTTTTTT
CASSPGNSGELFF
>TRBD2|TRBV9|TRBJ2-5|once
TGTGCCAGCAGCGTTAGCGGGAGCCAGGAGACCCAGTACTTC
CASSVSGSQETQYF
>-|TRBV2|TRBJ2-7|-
TGTGCCAGCAGTGAGCAGGCCTCCGGCGAGCAGTACTTC
CASSEQASGEQYF
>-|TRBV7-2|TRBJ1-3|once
TGTGCCAGCAGCATCACGGGTGAGGCTGGAAACACCATATATTTT
CASSITGEAGNTIYF
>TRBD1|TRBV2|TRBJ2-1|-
TGTGCCAGCATGCTACAGGGGATGAATGATGAGCAGTTCTTC
CASMLQGMNDEQFF
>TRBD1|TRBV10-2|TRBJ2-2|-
TGCGCCAGCAATGGACAGGGAGCGAACACCGGGGAGCTGTTTTTT
CASNGQGANTGELFF
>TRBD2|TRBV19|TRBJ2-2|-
TGTGCCAGTAGTATTCGGACTAGCGCGAACACCGGGGAGCTGTTTTTT
CASSIRTSANTGELFF
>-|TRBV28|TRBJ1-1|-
TGTGCCAGCAGTTTCAGATTTGAAGCTTTCTTT
CASSFRFEAFF
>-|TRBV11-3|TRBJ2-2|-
TGTGCCAGCAGCCGAAGAAGCTCCACCGGGGAGCTGTTTTTT
CASSRRSSTGELFF
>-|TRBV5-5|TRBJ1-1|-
TGTGCCAGCAGCCCCCGCGTTGGGAACACTGAAGCTTTCTTT
CASSPRVGNTEAFF
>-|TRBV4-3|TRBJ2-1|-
TGCGCCAGCAGCCAAGATTATGCAGGGACATCATACAATGAGCAGTTCTTC
CASSQDYAGTSYNEQFF
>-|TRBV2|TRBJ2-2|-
TGTGCCAGCAGTGAAGCCCGGGGCACCGGGGAGCTGTTTTTT
CASSEARGTGELFF
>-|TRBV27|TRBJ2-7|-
TGTGCCAGCAGTCGTAGCTCCTACGAGCAGTACTTC
CASSRSSYEQYF
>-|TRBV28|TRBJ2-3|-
TGTGCCAGCAACAGCCGGCCCACAGATACGCAGTATTTT
CASNSRPTDTQYF
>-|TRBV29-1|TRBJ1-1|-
TGCAGCGTTGAAGAAAGGGGTTTAGAAGCTTTCTTT
CSVEERGLEAFF
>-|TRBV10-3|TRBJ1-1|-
TGTGCCATCAGTGAGTCAACGGGGTTGAACACTGAAGCTTTCTTT
CAISESTGLNTEAFF
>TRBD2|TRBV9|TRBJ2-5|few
TGTGCCAGCAGCGAGGGACTAGCGCTTCGAGAGACCCAGTACTTC
CASSEGLALRETQYF
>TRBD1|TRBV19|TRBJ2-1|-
TGTGCCAGTACTTCCACCCGGACAGGCTCCTACAATGAGCAGTTCTTC
CASTSTRTGSYNEQFF
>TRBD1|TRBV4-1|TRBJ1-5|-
TGCGCCAGCAGCCCAGGCTCGGGACAGGGATTAAGCAGCAATCAGCCCCAGCATTTT
CASSPGSGQGLSSNQPQHF
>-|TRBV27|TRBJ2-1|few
TGTGCCAGCAGTTCATGGGCCAGGGTTGAGCAGTTCTTC
CASSSWARVEQFF
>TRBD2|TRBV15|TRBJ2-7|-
TGTGCCACCAGCGGTTTAGCGGGGCGGGACGAGCAGTACTTC
CATSGLAGRDEQYF
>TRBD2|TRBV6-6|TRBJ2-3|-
TGTGCCAGCAGCAGGACTAGCGGGATAGTAGATACGCAGTATTTT
CASSRTSGIVDTQYF
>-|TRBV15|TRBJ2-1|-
TGTGCCACCAGCAGAGAGGGAGGAGAGCAGTTCTTC
CATSREGGEQFF
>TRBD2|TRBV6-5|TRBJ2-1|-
TGTGCCAGCAGTTACTCAGCTAGCGGGAAAAACAATGAGCAGTTCTTC
CASSYSASGKNNEQFF
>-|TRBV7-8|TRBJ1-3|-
TGTGCCAGCAGCCAAGGCGGCAGACGATACTCTGGAAACACCATATATTTT
CASSQGGRRYSGNTIYF
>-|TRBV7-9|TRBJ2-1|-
TGTGCCAGCAGCTTAGCGTCACTGAACAATGAGCAGTTCTTC
CASSLASLNNEQFF
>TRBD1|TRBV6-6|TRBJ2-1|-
TGTGCCAGCAGTGTAACAGGGGCCAGGGGCAATGAGCAGTTCTTC
CASSVTGARGNEQFF
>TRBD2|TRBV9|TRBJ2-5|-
TGTGCCAGCAGCGCCGCGGGAGTACGAGAGACCCAGTACTTC
CASSAAGVRETQYF
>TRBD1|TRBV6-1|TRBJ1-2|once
TGTGCCAGCTCCGCGGGACAGATATATGGCTACACCTTC
CASSAGQIYGYTF
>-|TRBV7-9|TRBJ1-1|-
TGTGCCAGCAGCTCCTTGGCTGGAGAGAGCATGAACACTGAAGCTTTCTTT
CASSSLAGESMNTEAFF
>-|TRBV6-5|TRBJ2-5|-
TGTGCCAGCAGTTACGGCGTCAGGAAGACCCAGTACTTC
CASSYGVRKTQYF
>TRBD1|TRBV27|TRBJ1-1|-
TGTGCCAGCAGTTTGGCGACAGGGACTGAAGCTTTCTTT
CASSLATGTEAFF
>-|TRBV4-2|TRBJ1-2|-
TGTGCCAGCAGCCAAGATAGGAGTGAAGGTAACTATGGCTACACCTTC
CASSQDRSEGNYGYTF
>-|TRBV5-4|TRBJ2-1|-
TGTGCCAGCAGCTTGGCCCGGAATAGCGGATACAATGAGCAGTTCTTC
CASSLARNSGYNEQFF
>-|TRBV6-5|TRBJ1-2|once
TGTGCCAGCATGGGGGGATTGGACTATGGCTACACCTTC
CASMGGLDYGYTF
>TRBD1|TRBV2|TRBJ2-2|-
TGTGCCAGCAGTACCGGACAGGGGGGAACCGGGGAGCTGTTTTTT
CASSTGQGGTGELFF
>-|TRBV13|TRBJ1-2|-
TGTGCCAGCAGCCGAGTAGGGGGGGACTATGGCTACACCTTC
CASSRVGGDYGYTF
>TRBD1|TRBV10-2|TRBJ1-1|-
TGCGCCAGCAGTGAGTCACAGGGGGCAAGAGCTTTCTTT
CASSESQGARAFF
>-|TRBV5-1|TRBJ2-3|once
TGCGCCAGCAGCTCGTTGGGGGTTACAGGGAATAGTCGCACAGATACGCAGTATTTT
CASSSLGVTGNSRTDTQYF
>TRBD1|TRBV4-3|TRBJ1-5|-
TGCGCCAGCAGCCAGGACAGGGGACCAAATCAGCCCCAGCATTTT
CASSQDRGPNQPQHF
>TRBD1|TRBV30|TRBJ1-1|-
TGTGCCTGGAGCGAGACAGGGGGCACTGAAGCTTTCTTT
CAWSETGGTEAFF
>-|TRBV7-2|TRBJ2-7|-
TGTGCCAGCAGCTTAGCGGGCAGGAACGAGCAGTACTTC
CASSLAGRNEQYF
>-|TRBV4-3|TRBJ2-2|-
TGCGCCAGCAGCCCTCGGCAGACTAACACCGGGGAGCTGTTTTTT
CASSPRQTNTGELFF
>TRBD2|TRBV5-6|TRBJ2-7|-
TGTGCCAGCAGCCCGGGGGGGGTGAGCTCCTACGAGCAGTACTTC
CASSPGGVSSYEQYF
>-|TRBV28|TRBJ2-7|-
TGTGCCAGCAGAAATAGCGGATTCTACGAGCAGTACTTC
CASRNSGFYEQYF
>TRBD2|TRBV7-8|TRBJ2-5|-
TGTGCCAGCAGCTTAGCTCGGGAGGGAGGAGAGCAGTACTTC
CASSLAREGGEQYF
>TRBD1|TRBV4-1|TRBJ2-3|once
TGCGCCAGCAGCCAGGGACAGGGGGTGCTGGATACGCAGTATTTT
CASSQGQGVLDTQYF